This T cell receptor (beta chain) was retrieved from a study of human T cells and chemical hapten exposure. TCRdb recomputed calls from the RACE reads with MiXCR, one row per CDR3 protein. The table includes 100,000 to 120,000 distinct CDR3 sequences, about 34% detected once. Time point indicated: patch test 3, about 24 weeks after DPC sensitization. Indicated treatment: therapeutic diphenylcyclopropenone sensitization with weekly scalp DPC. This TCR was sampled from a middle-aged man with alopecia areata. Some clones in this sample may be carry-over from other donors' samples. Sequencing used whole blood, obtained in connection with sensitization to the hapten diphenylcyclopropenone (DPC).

The CDR3 region is CASSPGLGGTDTQYF. In DNA form, the CDR3 reads TGTGCCAGCAGCCCGGGACTAGGGGGCACAGATACGCAGTATTTT. The J gene is TRBJ2-3, the V gene TRBV7-2; 8 bases are a match to TRBD2. The CDR3 has 15 amino acids. V was clipped by 5 bases and J by 1 base; unmatched bases: 5. The germline V gene encodes CDR1 SGHTA and CDR2 FQGNSA.